The present T cell receptor beta chain was sequenced within a study of T cells after yellow fever vaccination. Findings and caveats of the study: Some clonotypes, a small share, were shared between CD4 and CD8 compartments.

In its sample, this clonotype was seen once. V lost 3 bases and J 7 bases, leaving 13 bases between the germline ends. Germline CDR1 is KGHSH and CDR2 is LQKENI. The CDR3 has 13 amino acids. They built TCR cDNA with 5'RACE template switching, a step that put in a universal primer site and UMIs. A single record per CDR3 protein comes from TCRdb applying MiXCR to the 5' RACE reads. The sample has more than 20,000 distinct CDR3 sequences, about 5.5% seen once. The genes are TRBV18 and TRBJ2-7, with a tentative D call TRBD2 (5 bases). This clonotype was obtained from a man under 40 who received the YFV17D yellow fever vaccine. The material was PBMCs, either bulk or a sorted T-cell subset (CD4+, CD8+, memory, or dextramer-sorted; not recorded which), obtained 15 days after the yellow fever booster vaccination. CDR3 in DNA: TGTGCCAGCTCACCTCTAGTGGGAGAGGAGCAGTACTTC. Translated, it gives CASSPLVGEEQYF.